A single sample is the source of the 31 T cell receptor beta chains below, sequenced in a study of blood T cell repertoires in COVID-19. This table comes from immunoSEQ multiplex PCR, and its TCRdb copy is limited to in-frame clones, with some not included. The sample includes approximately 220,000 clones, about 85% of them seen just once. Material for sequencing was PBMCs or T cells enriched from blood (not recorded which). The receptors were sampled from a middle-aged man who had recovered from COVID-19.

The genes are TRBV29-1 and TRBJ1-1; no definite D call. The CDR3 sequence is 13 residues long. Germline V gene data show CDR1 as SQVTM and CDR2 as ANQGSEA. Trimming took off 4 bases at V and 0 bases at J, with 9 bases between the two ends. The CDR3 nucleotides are TGCAGCGTTGCTCACAAGTTGAACACTGAAGCTTTCTTT. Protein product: CSVAHKLNTEAFF.

The CDR3 spells CASRPTSGSTGELFF. The CDR3 region has the DNA TGTGCCAGCAGACCAACTAGCGGGAGCACCGGGGAGCTGTTTTTT. This chain links TRBV7-2 with TRBJ2-2, with 11 bases identical to TRBD2. Looked up from germline, CDR1 is SGHTA and CDR2 is FQGNSA. The ends lost 6 bases at V and 4 bases at J; junction bases unmatched: 4. This CDR3 has 15 amino acids.

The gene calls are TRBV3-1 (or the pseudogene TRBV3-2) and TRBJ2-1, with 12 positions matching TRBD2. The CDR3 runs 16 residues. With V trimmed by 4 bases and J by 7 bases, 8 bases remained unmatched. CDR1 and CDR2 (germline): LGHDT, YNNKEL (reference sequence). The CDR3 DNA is TGTGCCAGCAGCCCTTGGACTAGCGGGATGGGGAATGAGCAGTTCTTC. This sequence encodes CASSPWTSGMGNEQFF.

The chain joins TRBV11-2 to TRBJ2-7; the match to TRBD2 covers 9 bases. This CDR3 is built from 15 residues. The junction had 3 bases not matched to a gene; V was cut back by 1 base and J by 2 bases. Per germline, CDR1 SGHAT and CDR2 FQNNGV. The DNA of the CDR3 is TGTGCCAGCAGCTTAGGTAGCGGGGGTACCTACGAGCAGTACTTC. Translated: CASSLGSGGTYEQYF.

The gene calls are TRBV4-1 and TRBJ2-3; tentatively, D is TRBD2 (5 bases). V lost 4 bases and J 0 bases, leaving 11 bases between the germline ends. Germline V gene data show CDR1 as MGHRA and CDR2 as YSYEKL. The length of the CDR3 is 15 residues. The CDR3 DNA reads TGCGCCAGCAGCCTCACTAGAATTAGCACAGATACGCAGTATTTT. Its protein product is CASSLTRISTDTQYF.

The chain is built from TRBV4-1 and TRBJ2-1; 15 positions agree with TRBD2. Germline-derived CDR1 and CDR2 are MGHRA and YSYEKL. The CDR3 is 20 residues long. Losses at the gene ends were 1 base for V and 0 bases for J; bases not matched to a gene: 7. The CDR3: CASSQVGLAGGPSSYNEQFF. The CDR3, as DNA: TGCGCCAGCAGCCAAGTAGGACTAGCGGGAGGGCCGAGCTCCTACAATGAGCAGTTCTTC.

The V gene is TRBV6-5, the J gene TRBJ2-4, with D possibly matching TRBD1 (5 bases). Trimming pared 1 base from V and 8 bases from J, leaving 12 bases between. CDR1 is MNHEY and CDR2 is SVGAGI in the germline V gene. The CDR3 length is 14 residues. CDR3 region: CASSYWQGSDIQYF. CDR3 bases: TGTGCCAGCAGTTACTGGCAGGGATCGGACATTCAGTACTTC.

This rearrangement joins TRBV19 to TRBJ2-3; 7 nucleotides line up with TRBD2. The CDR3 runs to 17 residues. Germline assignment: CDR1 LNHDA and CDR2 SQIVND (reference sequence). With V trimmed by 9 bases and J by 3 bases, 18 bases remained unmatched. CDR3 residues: CASTNRGSFSGTDTQYF. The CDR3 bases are TGTGCCAGCACTAACCGCGGGAGTTTCAGTGGGACAGATACGCAGTATTTT. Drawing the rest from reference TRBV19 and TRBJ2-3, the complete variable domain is DGGITQSPKYLFRKEGQNVTLSCEQNLNHDAMYWYRQDPGQGLRLIYYSQIVNDFQKGDIAEGYSVSREKKESFPLTVTSAQKNPTAFYLCASTNRGSFSGTDTQYFGPGTRLTVL.

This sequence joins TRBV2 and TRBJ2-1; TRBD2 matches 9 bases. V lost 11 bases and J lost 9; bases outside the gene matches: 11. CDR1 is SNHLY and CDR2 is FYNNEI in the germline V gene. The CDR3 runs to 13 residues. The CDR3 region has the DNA TGTGCCCACGCGCGGGAGGGCCCTAGTGAGCAGTTCTTC. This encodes CAHAREGPSEQFF.

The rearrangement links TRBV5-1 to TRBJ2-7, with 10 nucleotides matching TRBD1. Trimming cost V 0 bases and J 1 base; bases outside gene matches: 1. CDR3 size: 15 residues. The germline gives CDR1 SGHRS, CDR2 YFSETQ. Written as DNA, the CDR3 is TGCGCCAGCAGCTTGGAGGGACAGGGGTCCTACGAGCAGTACTTC. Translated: CASSLEGQGSYEQYF.

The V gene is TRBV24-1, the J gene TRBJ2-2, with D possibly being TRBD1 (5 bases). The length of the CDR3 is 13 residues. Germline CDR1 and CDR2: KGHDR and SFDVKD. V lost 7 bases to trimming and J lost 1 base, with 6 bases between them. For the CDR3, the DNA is TGTGCCACCAGAGGACAGAACACCGGGGAGCTGTTTTTT. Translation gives CATRGQNTGELFF.

CDR3 in amino acids: CASSSIGTGPREQYF. The CDR3 DNA sequence: TGTGCCAGCAGTTCAATAGGGACAGGGCCTAGGGAGCAGTACTTC. The chain links TRBV28 to TRBJ2-7; 9 bases are a match to TRBD1. The germline gives CDR1 MDHEN, CDR2 SYDVKM. Losses at the gene ends were 4 bases for V and 7 bases for J; bases not matched to a gene: 11. This CDR3 is 15 amino acids long.

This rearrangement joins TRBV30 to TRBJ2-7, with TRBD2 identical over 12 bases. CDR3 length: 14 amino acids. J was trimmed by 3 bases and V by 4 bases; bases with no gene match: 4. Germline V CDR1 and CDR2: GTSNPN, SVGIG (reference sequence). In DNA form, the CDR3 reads TGTGCCTGGAATAGGGGACTAGCGGGCTACGAGCAGTACTTC. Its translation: CAWNRGLAGYEQYF.

Written as DNA, the CDR3 is TGTGCCAGCAGCTTAACAAATCGGGACAGGGATCAGCCCCAGCATTTT. Amino acids: CASSLTNRDRDQPQHF. The V call is TRBV9, the J call TRBJ1-5; 9 bases align to TRBD1. The V gene's germline CDR1 is SGDLS and CDR2 YYNGEE. With V trimmed by 4 bases and J by 5 bases, 10 bases remained unmatched. The CDR3 spans 16 residues. Drawing the rest from reference TRBV9 and TRBJ1-5, the complete variable domain is DSGVTQTPKHLITATGQRVTLRCSPRSGDLSVYWYQQSLDQGLQFLIQYYNGEERAKGNILERFSAQQFPDLHSELNLSSLELGDSALYFCASSLTNRDRDQPQHFGDGTRLSIL.

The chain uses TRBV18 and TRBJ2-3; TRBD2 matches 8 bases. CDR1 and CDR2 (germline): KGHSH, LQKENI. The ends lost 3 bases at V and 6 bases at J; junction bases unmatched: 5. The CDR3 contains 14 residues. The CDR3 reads CASSPLREGDTQYF. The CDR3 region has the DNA TGTGCCAGCTCACCCCTCCGGGAGGGGGATACGCAGTATTTT.

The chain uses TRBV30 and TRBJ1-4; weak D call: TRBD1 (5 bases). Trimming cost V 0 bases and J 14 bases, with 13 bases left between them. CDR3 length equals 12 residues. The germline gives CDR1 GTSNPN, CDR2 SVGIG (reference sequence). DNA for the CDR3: TGTGCCTGGAGTGTGTCCAGGGCGTCGCTGTTTTTT. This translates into CAWSVSRASLFF. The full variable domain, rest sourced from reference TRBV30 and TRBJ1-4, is SQTIHQWPATLVQPVGSPLSLECTVEGTSNPNLYWYRQAAGRGLQLLFYSVGIGQISSEVPQNLSASRPQDRQFILSSKKLLLSDSGFYLCAWSVSRASLFFGSGTQLSVL.

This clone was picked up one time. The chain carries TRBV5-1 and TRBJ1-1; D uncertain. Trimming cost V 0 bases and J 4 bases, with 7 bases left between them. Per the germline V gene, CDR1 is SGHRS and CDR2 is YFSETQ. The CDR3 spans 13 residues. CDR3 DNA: TGCGCCAGCAGCTTGGATTGGAGCACTGAAGCTTTCTTT. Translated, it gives CASSLDWSTEAFF.

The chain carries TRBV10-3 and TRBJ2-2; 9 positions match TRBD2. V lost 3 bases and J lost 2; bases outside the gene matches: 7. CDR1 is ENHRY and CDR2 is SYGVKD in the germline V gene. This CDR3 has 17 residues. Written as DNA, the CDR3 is TGTGCCATCAGTGAAACTAGCGGGCCGGAAAACACCGGGGAGCTGTTTTTT. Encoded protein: CAISETSGPENTGELFF.

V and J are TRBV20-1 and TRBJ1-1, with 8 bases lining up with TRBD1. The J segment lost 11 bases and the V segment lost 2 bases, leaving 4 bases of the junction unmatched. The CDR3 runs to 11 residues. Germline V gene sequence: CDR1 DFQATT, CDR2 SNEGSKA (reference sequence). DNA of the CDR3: TGCAGTGCTAGACAGGGGGCCGGCGCTTTCTTT. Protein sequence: CSARQGAGAFF.

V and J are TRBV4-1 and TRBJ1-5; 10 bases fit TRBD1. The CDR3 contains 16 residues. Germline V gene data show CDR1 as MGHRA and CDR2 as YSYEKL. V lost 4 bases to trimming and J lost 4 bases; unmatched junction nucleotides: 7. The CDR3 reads CASSRTRDRGNQPQHF. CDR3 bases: TGCGCCAGCAGCCGGACAAGGGACAGGGGAAATCAGCCCCAGCATTTT.

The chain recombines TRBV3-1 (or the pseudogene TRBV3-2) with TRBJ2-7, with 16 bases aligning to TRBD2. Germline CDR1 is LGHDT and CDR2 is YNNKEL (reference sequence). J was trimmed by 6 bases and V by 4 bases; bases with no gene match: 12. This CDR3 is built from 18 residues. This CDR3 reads CASSRIQGLAGGHAEQYF. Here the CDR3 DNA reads TGTGCCAGCAGCCGGATTCAGGGACTAGCGGGAGGGCACGCCGAGCAGTACTTC.

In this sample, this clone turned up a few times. The CDR3 coding sequence is TGTGCCAGCAGCCGAACTCGAGCGCTGAACACCGGGGAGCTGTTTTTT. Protein product: CASSRTRALNTGELFF. The genes are TRBV7-3 and TRBJ2-2; D call uncertain. Germline loops: CDR1 SGHTA, CDR2 FQGTGA. V shed 5 bases and J shed 1 base, with 14 bases lying between them. This CDR3 comprises 16 residues. Together with reference TRBV7-3 and TRBJ2-2, the CDR3 gives the full variable domain: GAGVSQTPSNKVTEKGKYVELRCDPISGHTALYWYRQSLGQGPEFLIYFQGTGAADDSGLPNDRFFAVRPEGSVSTLKIQRTERGDSAVYLCASSRTRALNTGELFFGEGSRLTVL.

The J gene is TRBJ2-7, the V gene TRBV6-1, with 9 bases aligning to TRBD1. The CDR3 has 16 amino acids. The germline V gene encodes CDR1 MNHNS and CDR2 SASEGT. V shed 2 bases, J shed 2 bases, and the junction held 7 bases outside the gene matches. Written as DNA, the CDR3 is TGTGCCAGCAGTGAACGGGACAGGGTCGGCACCTACGAGCAGTACTTC. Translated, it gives CASSERDRVGTYEQYF.

The CDR3 spells CATSSGSYEQYF. CDR3 in DNA: TGTGCCACCAGCAGCGGTAGCTACGAGCAGTACTTC. This chain links TRBV15 with TRBJ2-7; no definite D call. The CDR3 has 12 amino acids. Trimming pared 3 bases from V and 3 bases from J, leaving 6 bases between. Germline assignment: CDR1 LNHNV and CDR2 YYDKDF (reference sequence).

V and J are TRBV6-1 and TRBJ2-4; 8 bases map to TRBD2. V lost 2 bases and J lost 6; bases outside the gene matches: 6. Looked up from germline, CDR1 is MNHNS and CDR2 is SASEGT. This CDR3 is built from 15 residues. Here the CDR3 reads CASSERGGAGNIQYF. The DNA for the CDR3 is TGTGCCAGCAGTGAACGGGGGGGCGCTGGAAACATTCAGTACTTC.

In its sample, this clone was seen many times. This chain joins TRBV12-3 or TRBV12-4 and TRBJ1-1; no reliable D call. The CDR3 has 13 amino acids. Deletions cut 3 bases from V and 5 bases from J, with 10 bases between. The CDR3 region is CASSFNGVTEAFF. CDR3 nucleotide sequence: TGTGCCAGCAGTTTTAACGGGGTTACTGAAGCTTTCTTT.

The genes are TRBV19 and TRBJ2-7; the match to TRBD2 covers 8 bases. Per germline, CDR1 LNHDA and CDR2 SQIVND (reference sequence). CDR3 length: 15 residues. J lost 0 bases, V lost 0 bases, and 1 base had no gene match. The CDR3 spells CASSIDLAGSYEQYF. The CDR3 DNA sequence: TGTGCCAGTAGTATAGACCTAGCGGGCTCCTACGAGCAGTACTTC. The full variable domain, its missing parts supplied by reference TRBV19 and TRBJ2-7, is DGGITQSPKYLFRKEGQNVTLSCEQNLNHDAMYWYRQDPGQGLRLIYYSQIVNDFQKGDIAEGYSVSREKKESFPLTVTSAQKNPTAFYLCASSIDLAGSYEQYFGPGTRLTVT.

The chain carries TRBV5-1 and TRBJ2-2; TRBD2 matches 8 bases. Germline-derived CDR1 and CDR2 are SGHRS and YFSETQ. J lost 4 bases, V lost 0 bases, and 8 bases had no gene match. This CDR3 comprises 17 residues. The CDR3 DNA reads TGCGCCAGCAGCTTGGATGGCGGGAGGCAGGGCACCGGGGAGCTGTTTTTT. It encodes CASSLDGGRQGTGELFF.

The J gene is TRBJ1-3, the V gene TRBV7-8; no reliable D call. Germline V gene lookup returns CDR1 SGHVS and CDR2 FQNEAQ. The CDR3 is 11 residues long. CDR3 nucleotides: TGTGGAATACTCTTAGGAAACACCATATATTTT. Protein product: CGILLGNTIYF. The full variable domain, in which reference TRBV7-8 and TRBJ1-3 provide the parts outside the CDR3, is GAGVSQSPRYKVAKRGQDVALRCDPISGHVSLFWYQQALGQGPEFLTYFQNEAQLDKSGLPSDRFFAERPEGSVSTLKIQRTQQEDSAVYLCGILLGNTIYFGEGSWLTVV.

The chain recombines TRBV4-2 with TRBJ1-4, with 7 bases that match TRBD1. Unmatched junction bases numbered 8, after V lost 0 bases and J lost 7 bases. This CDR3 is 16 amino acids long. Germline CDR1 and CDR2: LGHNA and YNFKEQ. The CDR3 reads CASSQDLANRGEKLFF. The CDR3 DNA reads TGTGCCAGCAGCCAAGATCTGGCGAACAGGGGTGAAAAACTGTTTTTT.

CDR3 amino acids: CATGTASYNEQFF. DNA of the CDR3: TGTGCCACCGGGACAGCCTCTTACAATGAGCAGTTCTTC. The chain couples TRBV15 to TRBJ2-1; 7 bases align to TRBD1. The V gene's germline CDR1 is LNHNV and CDR2 YYDKDF (reference sequence). There are 13 residues in the CDR3. V lost 8 bases and J lost 4; bases outside the gene matches: 5.